This T cell receptor beta chain was recovered during a study of T cell repertoires in cytomegalovirus infection. Overall study: Selected CMV epitopes included recently identified HLA-C-restricted ones as well as well-studied HLA-B-restricted ones. Matching HLA type and CMV infection were both indicated by public TCR beta signatures.

Study-level points and caveats: There were carriers of CMV plus the relevant HLA, and cumulative public TCR beta family frequency identified them. The study found HLA-C-restricted CMV-specific TCR beta clonotypes dominating the ex vivo response.

In the case of this clonotype: The antigen is not known.

The CDR3 spans 16 residues. V lost 5 bases, J lost 0 bases, and 14 bases lay in between. Germline V gives CDR1 SGHNT, CDR2 YENEEA. MiXCR was run by TCRdb on the reads, yielding one entry per CDR3 protein. The sample lists around 430,000 distinct CDR3 sequences; about 44% were seen once. The sample in question was cultured PBMCs, obtained from culture after CMV antigen stimulation. The TCR originated in a human donor in good health (CMV status not recorded). Some clones in this sample may be carry-over from other donors' samples. This sequence joins TRBV11-3 and TRBJ2-1, with D perhaps TRBD2 (6 bases). The CDR3 DNA sequence: TGTGCCAGCAGCCCGAGACTAGGAAGCTCCTACAATGAGCAGTTCTTC. This encodes CASSPRLGSSYNEQFF.